Listed below are T cell receptor beta chains from one sample, sequenced in a study of CD8 T cells in Susac syndrome. TCRdb reanalysed the immunoSEQ multiplex PCR reads using MiXCR and keeps one entry per CDR3 protein. The sample comprises hundreds of thousands of distinct CDR3 sequences, about 94% of which are singletons, and 0.1% to 0.15% rests with the top ten. The sample was CD8+ T cells from PBMCs. Every receptor here comes from a human donor with multiple sclerosis. The CDR3 runs from the conserved cysteine through the conserved F or W. D genes are given only for firm matches. Expanded clones get a size class; other rows say once, few or many, or leave the size out.

D gene: .; clone size: once; V gene: TRBV14; J gene: TRBJ2-7; CDR3 length: 16; CDR3 protein: CASSRRVPGGSYEQYF; CDR3 DNA: TGTGCCAGCAGCCGTCGTGTGCCAGGGGGGTCCTACGAGCAGTACTTC
D gene: .; clone size: .; V gene: TRBV12-5; J gene: TRBJ1-5; CDR3 length: 14; CDR3 protein: CASGPLSKNQPQHF; CDR3 DNA: TGTGCTAGTGGTCCCCTGTCGAAAAATCAGCCCCAGCATTTT
D gene: .; clone size: .; V gene: TRBV3-1; J gene: TRBJ2-2; CDR3 length: 16; CDR3 protein: CASSQVSWSMAGELFF; CDR3 DNA: TGTGCCAGCAGCCAAGTTTCCTGGAGCATGGCCGGGGAGCTGTTTTTT
D gene: .; clone size: .; V gene: TRBV7-9; J gene: TRBJ1-1; CDR3 length: 14; CDR3 protein: CASSPPGTDTEAFF; CDR3 DNA: TGTGCCAGCAGTCCGCCAGGGACTGACACTGAAGCTTTCTTT
D gene: TRBD1; clone size: .; V gene: TRBV2; J gene: TRBJ1-2; CDR3 length: 18; CDR3 protein: CASQGPQDRPGSDYGYTF; CDR3 DNA: TGTGCCAGCCAAGGCCCCCAGGACAGGCCGGGGTCGGACTATGGCTACACCTTC
D gene: .; clone size: once; V gene: TRBV3-1; J gene: TRBJ1-3; CDR3 length: 16; CDR3 protein: CASSQARGDSGNTIYF; CDR3 DNA: TGTGCCAGCAGCCAGGCGAGGGGAGACTCTGGAAACACCATATATTTT
D gene: .; clone size: .; V gene: TRBV19; J gene: TRBJ1-2; CDR3 length: 14; CDR3 protein: CASSPGQEAVGNTF; CDR3 DNA: TGTGCCAGTAGTCCGGGACAAGAGGCGGTTGGTAACACCTTC
D gene: .; clone size: .; V gene: TRBV6-4; J gene: TRBJ2-1; CDR3 length: 16; CDR3 protein: CASSDTAVSSYNEQFF; CDR3 DNA: TGTGCCAGCAGTGACACGGCAGTTAGCTCCTACAATGAGCAGTTCTTC
D gene: .; clone size: .; V gene: TRBV19; J gene: TRBJ1-1; CDR3 length: 13; CDR3 protein: CASSIFGDTEAFF; CDR3 DNA: TGTGCCAGTAGTATTTTCGGGGACACTGAAGCTTTCTTT
D gene: TRBD1; clone size: .; V gene: TRBV5-6; J gene: TRBJ2-3; CDR3 length: 17; CDR3 protein: CASSFRQGRASTDTQYF; CDR3 DNA: TGTGCCAGCAGCTTTAGACAGGGAAGGGCCTCCACAGATACGCAGTATTTT
D gene: .; clone size: .; V gene: TRBV6-5; J gene: TRBJ1-2; CDR3 length: 17; CDR3 protein: CASSFGDIGRTNYGYTF; CDR3 DNA: TGTGCCAGCAGTTTTGGGGACATTGGTCGGACTAACTATGGCTACACCTTC
D gene: .; clone size: once; V gene: TRBV2; J gene: TRBJ2-3; CDR3 length: 12; CDR3 protein: CARSTSTDTQYF; CDR3 DNA: TGTGCCAGATCTACTAGCACAGATACGCAGTATTTT
D gene: TRBD1; clone size: .; V gene: TRBV20-1; J gene: TRBJ2-7; CDR3 length: 14; CDR3 protein: CSAGARDRGYEQYF; CDR3 DNA: TGCAGTGCTGGGGCTAGGGACAGGGGCTACGAGCAGTACTTC
D gene: .; clone size: .; V gene: TRBV4-3; J gene: TRBJ1-4; CDR3 length: 15; CDR3 protein: CASSQDLWGGPKLFF; CDR3 DNA: TGCGCCAGCAGCCAAGATCTGTGGGGGGGCCCCAAACTGTTTTTT
D gene: .; clone size: .; V gene: TRBV20-1; J gene: TRBJ2-3; CDR3 length: 12; CDR3 protein: CSARGETDTQYF; CDR3 DNA: TGCAGTGCTAGAGGCGAAACAGATACGCAGTATTTT
D gene: TRBD2; clone size: .; V gene: TRBV12-3/TRBV12-4; J gene: TRBJ2-2; CDR3 length: 16; CDR3 protein: CASTPGLAGNTGELFF; CDR3 DNA: TGTGCCAGCACCCCCGGCCTAGCGGGAAACACCGGGGAGCTGTTTTTT
D gene: .; clone size: .; V gene: TRBV4-3; J gene: TRBJ2-7; CDR3 length: 14; CDR3 protein: CASSQDLYSAEQYF; CDR3 DNA: TGCGCCAGCAGCCAAGATTTGTACTCCGCCGAGCAGTACTTC
D gene: .; clone size: .; V gene: TRBV10-2; J gene: TRBJ2-7; CDR3 length: 13; CDR3 protein: CASRQDETYEQYF; CDR3 DNA: TGCGCCAGCAGACAGGACGAGACCTACGAGCAGTACTTC
D gene: TRBD1; clone size: .; V gene: TRBV13; J gene: TRBJ1-1; CDR3 length: 14; CDR3 protein: CASSLGRGRTEAFF; CDR3 DNA: TGTGCCAGCAGCTTAGGCAGGGGGCGGACTGAAGCTTTCTTT
D gene: .; clone size: .; V gene: TRBV9; J gene: TRBJ1-1; CDR3 length: 15; CDR3 protein: CASSVDSGRGAEAFF; CDR3 DNA: TGTGCCAGCAGCGTAGATTCAGGGCGGGGCGCTGAAGCTTTCTTT
D gene: .; clone size: .; V gene: TRBV20-1; J gene: TRBJ2-2; CDR3 length: 16; CDR3 protein: CSARDVDSANTGELFF; CDR3 DNA: TGCAGTGCTAGAGACGTTGACAGTGCGAACACCGGGGAGCTGTTTTTT
D gene: TRBD2; clone size: .; V gene: TRBV13; J gene: TRBJ2-5; CDR3 length: 14; CDR3 protein: CASSLGTSRETQYF; CDR3 DNA: TGTGCCAGCAGCCTGGGGACTAGCAGAGAGACCCAGTACTTC
D gene: TRBD1; clone size: .; V gene: TRBV19; J gene: TRBJ2-1; CDR3 length: 15; CDR3 protein: CASSMGDSNYNEQFF; CDR3 DNA: TGTGCCAGTAGTATGGGGGACAGTAACTACAATGAGCAGTTCTTC
D gene: .; clone size: .; V gene: TRBV7-9; J gene: TRBJ2-2; CDR3 length: 11; CDR3 protein: CASWATGELFF; CDR3 DNA: TGTGCCAGCTGGGCCACCGGGGAGCTGTTTTTT
D gene: TRBD2; clone size: .; V gene: TRBV24-1; J gene: TRBJ2-3; CDR3 length: 15; CDR3 protein: CATSDSGGTTDTQYF; CDR3 DNA: TGTGCCACCAGTGATTCCGGGGGGACCACAGATACGCAGTATTTT
D gene: .; clone size: .; V gene: TRBV29-1; J gene: TRBJ1-1; CDR3 length: 12; CDR3 protein: CSVVQVNTEAFF; CDR3 DNA: TGCAGCGTTGTGCAGGTAAACACTGAAGCTTTCTTT
D gene: TRBD1; clone size: .; V gene: TRBV7-9; J gene: TRBJ1-1; CDR3 length: 13; CDR3 protein: CASSITGTAEAFF; CDR3 DNA: TGTGCCAGCAGCATTACCGGGACAGCTGAAGCTTTCTTT
D gene: .; clone size: once; V gene: TRBV4-1; J gene: TRBJ1-1; CDR3 length: 15; CDR3 protein: CASSHQDGGDTEAFF; CDR3 DNA: TGCGCCAGCAGCCACCAGGACGGGGGGGACACTGAAGCTTTCTTT
D gene: TRBD2; clone size: .; V gene: TRBV3-1; J gene: TRBJ2-1; CDR3 length: 16; CDR3 protein: CASSHPTSGSYNEQFF; CDR3 DNA: TGTGCCAGCAGCCACCCAACTAGCGGCTCCTACAATGAGCAGTTCTTC
D gene: TRBD1; clone size: .; V gene: TRBV23-1; J gene: TRBJ1-2; CDR3 length: 19; CDR3 protein: CASILLSGGQGRNMYSYTF; CDR3 DNA: TGCGCCAGCATTCTACTAAGCGGGGGACAGGGTCGGAATATGTATAGCTACACCTTC
D gene: .; clone size: .; V gene: TRBV4-1; J gene: TRBJ2-7; CDR3 length: 15; CDR3 protein: CASSPAAASSYEQYF; CDR3 DNA: TGCGCCAGCAGCCCCGCAGCGGCTAGCTCCTACGAGCAGTACTTC
D gene: TRBD2; clone size: .; V gene: TRBV6-7; J gene: TRBJ2-4; CDR3 length: 16; CDR3 protein: CASSSGQGTSGNIQYF; CDR3 DNA: TGTGCCAGCAGTTCGGGTCAAGGGACTAGCGGAAACATTCAGTACTTC
D gene: .; clone size: .; V gene: TRBV9; J gene: TRBJ1-4; CDR3 length: 16; CDR3 protein: CASSAVPGLKEEKLFF; CDR3 DNA: TGTGCCAGCAGCGCCGTCCCGGGACTCAAGGAGGAAAAACTGTTTTTT
D gene: .; clone size: .; V gene: TRBV2; J gene: TRBJ1-2; CDR3 length: 14; CDR3 protein: CASSEGALGYGYTF; CDR3 DNA: TGTGCCAGCAGTGAGGGTGCCCTCGGCTATGGCTACACCTTC
D gene: .; clone size: .; V gene: TRBV21-1; J gene: TRBJ1-2; CDR3 length: 14; CDR3 protein: CASPTEWRRYGYTF; CDR3 DNA: TGTGCCAGCCCTACGGAGTGGAGGCGCTATGGCTACACCTTC
D gene: .; clone size: .; V gene: TRBV27; J gene: TRBJ2-7; CDR3 length: 14; CDR3 protein: CASSLSAWGVEQYF; CDR3 DNA: TGTGCCAGCAGTTTATCCGCATGGGGTGTCGAGCAGTACTTC
D gene: .; clone size: once; V gene: TRBV19; J gene: TRBJ1-1; CDR3 length: 15; CDR3 protein: CASSIIGGGNTEAFF; CDR3 DNA: TGTGCCAGTAGTATAATTGGGGGGGGCAACACTGAAGCTTTCTTT
D gene: .; clone size: .; V gene: TRBV13; J gene: TRBJ2-2; CDR3 length: 13; CDR3 protein: CASSFRVPGELFF; CDR3 DNA: TGTGCCAGCAGCTTCAGGGTGCCCGGGGAGCTGTTTTTT
D gene: .; clone size: .; V gene: TRBV9; J gene: TRBJ1-1; CDR3 length: 13; CDR3 protein: CASSVVSNTEAFF; CDR3 DNA: TGTGCCAGCAGCGTAGTCTCGAACACTGAAGCTTTCTTT
D gene: .; clone size: once; V gene: TRBV7-9; J gene: TRBJ1-2; CDR3 length: 15; CDR3 protein: CASSLEGEGVYGYTF; CDR3 DNA: TGTGCCAGCAGCTTAGAAGGGGAGGGGGTCTATGGCTACACCTTC
D gene: .; clone size: .; V gene: TRBV20-1; J gene: TRBJ1-1; CDR3 length: 13; CDR3 protein: CSARGSQDTEAFF; CDR3 DNA: TGCAGTGCTAGAGGTAGTCAGGATACTGAAGCTTTCTTT
D gene: .; clone size: .; V gene: TRBV4-1; J gene: TRBJ2-7; CDR3 length: 14; CDR3 protein: CASSQESLSLGQYF; CDR3 DNA: TGCGCCAGCAGCCAAGAATCACTCAGCCTGGGGCAGTACTTC
D gene: .; clone size: .; V gene: TRBV20-1; J gene: TRBJ2-1; CDR3 length: 12; CDR3 protein: CSAPGTADEQFF; CDR3 DNA: TGCAGTGCCCCTGGGACGGCAGATGAGCAGTTCTTC
D gene: .; clone size: .; V gene: TRBV20-1; J gene: TRBJ1-1; CDR3 length: 14; CDR3 protein: CSARDIEGGPWDFF; CDR3 DNA: TGCAGTGCTAGAGATATAGAAGGAGGACCGTGGGATTTCTTT
D gene: .; clone size: .; V gene: TRBV5-6; J gene: TRBJ1-4; CDR3 length: 20; CDR3 protein: CASSLAQSQLGGSTNEKLFF; CDR3 DNA: TGTGCCAGCAGCTTGGCTCAGTCCCAACTAGGGGGTTCAACTAATGAAAAACTGTTTTTT
D gene: .; clone size: .; V gene: TRBV11-3; J gene: TRBJ2-7; CDR3 length: 14; CDR3 protein: CASSPVIRDYEQYF; CDR3 DNA: TGTGCCAGCAGCCCAGTCATCAGGGACTACGAGCAGTACTTC
D gene: .; clone size: .; V gene: TRBV7-8; J gene: TRBJ2-7; CDR3 length: 16; CDR3 protein: CASSLDRTLEQLEQYF; CDR3 DNA: TGTGCCAGCAGCTTAGACCGGACTCTCGAACAACTCGAGCAGTACTTC
D gene: .; clone size: .; V gene: TRBV19; J gene: TRBJ1-2; CDR3 length: 12; CDR3 protein: CASTGSGYGYTF; CDR3 DNA: TGTGCCAGTACGGGGTCTGGATATGGCTACACCTTC
D gene: .; clone size: .; V gene: TRBV12-3/TRBV12-4; J gene: TRBJ2-1; CDR3 length: 15; CDR3 protein: CASTWGAPRYNEQFF; CDR3 DNA: TGTGCCAGCACCTGGGGGGCCCCGCGATACAATGAGCAGTTCTTC
D gene: .; clone size: .; V gene: TRBV7-2; J gene: TRBJ2-7; CDR3 length: 14; CDR3 protein: CASSLLVQNYEQYF; CDR3 DNA: TGTGCCAGCAGCTTACTGGTACAGAACTACGAGCAGTACTTC
D gene: .; clone size: .; V gene: TRBV14; J gene: TRBJ2-7; CDR3 length: 13; CDR3 protein: CASSQEWAGEQYF; CDR3 DNA: TGTGCCAGCAGCCAAGAGTGGGCGGGGGAGCAGTACTTC
D gene: TRBD1; clone size: .; V gene: TRBV12-3/TRBV12-4; J gene: TRBJ2-7; CDR3 length: 14; CDR3 protein: CASSLQGASYEQYF; CDR3 DNA: TGTGCCAGCAGTTTACAGGGGGCATCCTACGAGCAGTACTTC
D gene: .; clone size: .; V gene: TRBV5-1; J gene: TRBJ1-1; CDR3 length: 13; CDR3 protein: CASTPGEGSEAFF; CDR3 DNA: TGCGCCAGCACCCCGGGGGAGGGGAGCGAAGCTTTCTTT
D gene: .; clone size: .; V gene: TRBV2; J gene: TRBJ1-4; CDR3 length: 15; CDR3 protein: CASSEGLARNEKLFF; CDR3 DNA: TGTGCCAGCAGTGAAGGATTGGCAAGGAATGAAAAACTGTTTTTT
D gene: TRBD1; clone size: once; V gene: TRBV7-6; J gene: TRBJ2-7; CDR3 length: 16; CDR3 protein: CASSLAQGPTPYEQYF; CDR3 DNA: TGTGCCAGCAGCTTAGCACAGGGGCCCACTCCCTACGAGCAGTACTTC
D gene: TRBD2; clone size: .; V gene: TRBV4-1; J gene: TRBJ2-1; CDR3 length: 15; CDR3 protein: CASSGAAGTYNEQFF; CDR3 DNA: TGCGCCAGCAGCGGGGCAGCGGGGACTTACAATGAGCAGTTCTTC
D gene: .; clone size: once; V gene: TRBV28; J gene: TRBJ1-5; CDR3 length: 16; CDR3 protein: CASSPARGFGNQPQHF; CDR3 DNA: TGTGCCAGCAGCCCAGCTAGGGGGTTCGGGAATCAGCCCCAGCATTTT
D gene: .; clone size: .; V gene: TRBV29-1; J gene: TRBJ2-7; CDR3 length: 14; CDR3 protein: CSVAEQGSVVEQYF; CDR3 DNA: TGCAGCGTTGCAGAGCAGGGGTCGGTGGTGGAGCAGTACTTC
D gene: TRBD2; clone size: .; V gene: TRBV12-3/TRBV12-4; J gene: TRBJ2-1; CDR3 length: 18; CDR3 protein: CASSSQHLIAGVDNEQFF; CDR3 DNA: TGTGCCAGCAGTTCTCAGCATTTGATAGCGGGGGTAGACAATGAGCAGTTCTTC